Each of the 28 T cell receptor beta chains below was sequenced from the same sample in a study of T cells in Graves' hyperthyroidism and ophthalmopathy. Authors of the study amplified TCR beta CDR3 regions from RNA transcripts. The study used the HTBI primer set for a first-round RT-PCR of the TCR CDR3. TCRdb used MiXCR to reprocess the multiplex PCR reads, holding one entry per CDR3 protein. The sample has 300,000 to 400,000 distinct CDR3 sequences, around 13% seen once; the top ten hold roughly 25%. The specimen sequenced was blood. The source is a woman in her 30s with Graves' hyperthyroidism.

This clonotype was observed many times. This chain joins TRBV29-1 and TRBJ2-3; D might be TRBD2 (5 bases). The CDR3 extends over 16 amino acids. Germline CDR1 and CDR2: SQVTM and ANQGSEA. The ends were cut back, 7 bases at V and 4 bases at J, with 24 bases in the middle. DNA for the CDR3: TGCAGCGCCAACAATCGGGCTAGCCGTTCGGCAGATACGCAGTATTTT. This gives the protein CSANNRASRSADTQYF.

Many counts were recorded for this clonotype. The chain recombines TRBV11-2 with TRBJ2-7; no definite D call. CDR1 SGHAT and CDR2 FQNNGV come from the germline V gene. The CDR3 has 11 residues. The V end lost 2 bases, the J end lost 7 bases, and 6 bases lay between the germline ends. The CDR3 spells CASSLQREQYF. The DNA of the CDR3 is TGTGCCAGCAGCTTACAAAGGGAGCAGTACTTC.

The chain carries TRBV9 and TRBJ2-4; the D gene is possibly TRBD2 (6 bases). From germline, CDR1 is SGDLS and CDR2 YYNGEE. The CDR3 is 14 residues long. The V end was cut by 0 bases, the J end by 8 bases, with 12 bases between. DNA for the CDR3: TGTGCCAGCAGCGTAGCAGCGGGTGATCACATTCAGTACTTC. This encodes CASSVAAGDHIQYF.

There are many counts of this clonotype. CDR3 residues: CASSLRQDETQYF. CDR3 sequence (DNA): TGTGCCAGCAGTTTAAGGCAGGACGAGACCCAGTACTTC. J is TRBJ2-5 and V is TRBV27; unclear D gene. Germline CDR1 reads MNHEY; CDR2 reads SMNVEV (reference sequence). CDR3 length equals 13 residues. The V end was cut by 2 bases, the J end by 5 bases, with 9 bases between.

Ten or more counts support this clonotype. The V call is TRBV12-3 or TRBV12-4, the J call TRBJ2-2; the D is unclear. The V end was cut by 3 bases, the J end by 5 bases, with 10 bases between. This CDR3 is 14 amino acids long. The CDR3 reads CASSFSGATGELFF. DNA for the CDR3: TGTGCCAGCAGTTTCTCCGGAGCTACCGGGGAGCTGTTTTTT.

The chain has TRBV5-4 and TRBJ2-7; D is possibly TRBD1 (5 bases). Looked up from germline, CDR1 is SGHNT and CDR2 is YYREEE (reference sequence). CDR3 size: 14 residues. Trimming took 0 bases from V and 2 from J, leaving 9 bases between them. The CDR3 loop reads CASSLERGTYEQYF. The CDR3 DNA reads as TGTGCCAGCAGCTTGGAAAGGGGAACCTACGAGCAGTACTTC.

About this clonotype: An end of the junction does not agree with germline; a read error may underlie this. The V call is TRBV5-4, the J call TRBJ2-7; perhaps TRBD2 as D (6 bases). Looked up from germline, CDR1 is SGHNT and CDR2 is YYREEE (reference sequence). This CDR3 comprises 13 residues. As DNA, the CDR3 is TGTGCCAGCAGCCCCGGGACTTCCTCCGAGCAGTACTTC. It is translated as CASSPGTSSEQYF.

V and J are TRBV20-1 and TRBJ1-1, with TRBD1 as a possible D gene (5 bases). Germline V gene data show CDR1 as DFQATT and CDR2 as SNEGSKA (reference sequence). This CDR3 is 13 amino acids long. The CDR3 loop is CKSGRGRNTEAFF. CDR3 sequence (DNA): TGCAAATCCGGAAGGGGACGTAACACTGAAGCTTTCTTT.

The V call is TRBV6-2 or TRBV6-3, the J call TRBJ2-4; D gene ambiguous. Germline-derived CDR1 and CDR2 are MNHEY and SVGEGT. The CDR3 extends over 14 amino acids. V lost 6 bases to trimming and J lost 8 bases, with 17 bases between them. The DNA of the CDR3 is TGTGCCAGCAGAGACCGGGCCTTGGGTGACATTCAGTACTTC. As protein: CASRDRALGDIQYF.

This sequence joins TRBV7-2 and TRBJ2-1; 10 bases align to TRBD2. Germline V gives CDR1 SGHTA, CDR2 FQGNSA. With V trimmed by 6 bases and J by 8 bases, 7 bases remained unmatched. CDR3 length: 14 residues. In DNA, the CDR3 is TGTGCCAGCAGAGTTACTAGCGGGAACTATGAGCAGTTCTTC. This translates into CASRVTSGNYEQFF.

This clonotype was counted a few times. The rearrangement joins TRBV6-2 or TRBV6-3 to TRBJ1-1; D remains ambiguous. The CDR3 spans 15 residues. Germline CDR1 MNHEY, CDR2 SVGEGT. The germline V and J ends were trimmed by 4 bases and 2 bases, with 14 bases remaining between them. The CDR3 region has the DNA TGTGCCAGCAGTTTGACCGGGAATGGAAACACTGAAGCTTTCTTT. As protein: CASSLTGNGNTEAFF.

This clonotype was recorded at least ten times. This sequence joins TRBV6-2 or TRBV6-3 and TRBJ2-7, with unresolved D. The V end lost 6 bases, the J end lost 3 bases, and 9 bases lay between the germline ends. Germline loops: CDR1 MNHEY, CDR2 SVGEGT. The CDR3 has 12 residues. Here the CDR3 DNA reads TGTGCCAGCAGCCAAAGCCGCTACGAGCAGTACTTC. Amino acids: CASSQSRYEQYF.

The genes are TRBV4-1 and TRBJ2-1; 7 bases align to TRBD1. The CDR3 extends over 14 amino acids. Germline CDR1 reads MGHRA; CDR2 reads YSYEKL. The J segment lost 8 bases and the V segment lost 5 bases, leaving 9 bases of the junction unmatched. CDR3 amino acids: CASSGTVVGYEQFF. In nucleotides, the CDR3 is TGCGCCAGCAGCGGGACAGTAGTAGGGTATGAGCAGTTCTTC.

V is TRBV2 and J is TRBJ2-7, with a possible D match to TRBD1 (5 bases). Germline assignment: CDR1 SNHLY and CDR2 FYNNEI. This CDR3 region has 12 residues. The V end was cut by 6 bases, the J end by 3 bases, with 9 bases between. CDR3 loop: CASRVDIYEQYF. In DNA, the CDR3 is TGTGCCAGCAGGGTGGACATCTACGAGCAGTACTTC.

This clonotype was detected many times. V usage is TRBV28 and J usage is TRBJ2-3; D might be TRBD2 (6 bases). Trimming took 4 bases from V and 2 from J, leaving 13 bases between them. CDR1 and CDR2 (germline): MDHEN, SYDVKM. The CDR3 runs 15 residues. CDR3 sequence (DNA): TGTGCCAGCAGTTGGGCCGGGAGTAACACAGATACGCAGTATTTT. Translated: CASSWAGSNTDTQYF. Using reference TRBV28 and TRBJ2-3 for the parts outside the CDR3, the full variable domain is DVKVTQSSRYLVKRTGEKVFLECVQDMDHENMFWYRQDPGLGLRLIYFSYDVKMKEKGDIPEGYSVSREKKERFSLILESASTNQTSMYLCASSWAGSNTDTQYFGPGTRLTVL.

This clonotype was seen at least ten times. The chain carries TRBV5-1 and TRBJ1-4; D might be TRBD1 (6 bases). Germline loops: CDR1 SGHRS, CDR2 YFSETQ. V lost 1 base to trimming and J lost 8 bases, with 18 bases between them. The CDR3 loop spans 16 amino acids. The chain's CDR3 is CASSLSGGAGAEKLFF. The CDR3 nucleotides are TGCGCCAGCAGCTTGAGCGGGGGCGCAGGGGCGGAAAAACTGTTTTTT.

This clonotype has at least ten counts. The CDR3 nucleotides are TGTGCCAGCAGTTTAGCGGGAGGCGACGAGCAGTACTTC. Residues: CASSLAGGDEQYF. The chain is built from TRBV28 and TRBJ2-7, with TRBD2 matching over 8 bases. This CDR3 is built from 13 residues. V was pared by 2 bases and J by 5 bases, with 2 bases of the junction left unmatched. CDR1 is MDHEN, CDR2 SYDVKM, per germline.

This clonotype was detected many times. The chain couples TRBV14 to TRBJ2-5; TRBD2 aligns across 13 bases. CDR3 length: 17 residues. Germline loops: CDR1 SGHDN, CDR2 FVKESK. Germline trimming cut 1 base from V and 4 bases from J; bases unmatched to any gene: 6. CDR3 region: CASSQAKLAGGGETQYF. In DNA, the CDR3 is TGTGCCAGCAGCCAAGCTAAACTAGCGGGAGGGGGAGAGACCCAGTACTTC.

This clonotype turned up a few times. The CDR3 here is CASRYRGGTEAFF. The DNA for the CDR3 is TGTGCCAGCAGGTACAGGGGAGGTACTGAAGCTTTCTTT. The rearrangement uses TRBV7-9 and TRBJ1-1; 7 bases are shared with TRBD1. CDR3 length equals 13 residues. Trimming took 6 bases from V and 5 from J; bases not matched to a gene: 6. The germline V gene has CDR1 SEHNR and CDR2 FQNEAQ (reference sequence).

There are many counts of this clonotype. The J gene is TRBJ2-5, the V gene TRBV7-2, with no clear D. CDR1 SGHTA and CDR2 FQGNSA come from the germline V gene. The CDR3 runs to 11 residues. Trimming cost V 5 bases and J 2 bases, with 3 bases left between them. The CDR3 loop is CASSNQETQYF. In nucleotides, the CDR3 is TGTGCCAGCAGCAATCAAGAGACCCAGTACTTC.

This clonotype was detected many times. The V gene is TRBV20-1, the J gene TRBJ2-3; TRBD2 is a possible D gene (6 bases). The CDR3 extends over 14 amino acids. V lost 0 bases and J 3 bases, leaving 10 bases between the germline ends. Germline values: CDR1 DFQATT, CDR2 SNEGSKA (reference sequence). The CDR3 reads CSARDRRGTDTQYF. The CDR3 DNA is TGCAGTGCTAGAGATCGTCGGGGGACAGATACGCAGTATTTT.

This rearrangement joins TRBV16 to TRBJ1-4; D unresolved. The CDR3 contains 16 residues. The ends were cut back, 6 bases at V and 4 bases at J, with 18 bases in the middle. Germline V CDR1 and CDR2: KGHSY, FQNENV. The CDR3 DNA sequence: TGTGCCAGCAGTCCGACCCCCGGGATTTATAATGAAAAACTGTTTTTT. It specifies CASSPTPGIYNEKLFF.

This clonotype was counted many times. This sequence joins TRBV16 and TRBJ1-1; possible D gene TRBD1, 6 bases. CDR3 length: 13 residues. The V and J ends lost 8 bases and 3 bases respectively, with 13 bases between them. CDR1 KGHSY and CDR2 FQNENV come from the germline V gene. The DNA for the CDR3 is TGTGCCAGCGCACAGGGAAGTCACACTGAAGCTTTCTTT. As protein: CASAQGSHTEAFF.

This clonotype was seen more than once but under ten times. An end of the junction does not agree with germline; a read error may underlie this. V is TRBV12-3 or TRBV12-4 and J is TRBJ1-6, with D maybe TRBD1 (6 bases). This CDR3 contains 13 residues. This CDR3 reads CASSFVLRDRQNF. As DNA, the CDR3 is TGTGCCAGCAGTTTCGTTCTGAGAGACAGGCAGAACTTT.

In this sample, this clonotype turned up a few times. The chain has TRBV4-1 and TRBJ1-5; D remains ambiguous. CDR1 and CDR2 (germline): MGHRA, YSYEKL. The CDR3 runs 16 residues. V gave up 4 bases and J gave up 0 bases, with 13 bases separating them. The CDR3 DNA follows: TGCGCCAGCAGCCCGACGGGCTCTTATAGCAATCAGCCCCAGCATTTT. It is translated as CASSPTGSYSNQPQHF.

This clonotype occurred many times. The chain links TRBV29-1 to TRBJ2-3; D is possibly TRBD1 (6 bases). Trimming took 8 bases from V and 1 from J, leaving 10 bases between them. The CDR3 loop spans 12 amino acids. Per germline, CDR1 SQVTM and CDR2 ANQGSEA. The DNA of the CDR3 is TGCAGCATCGGACAGCGCACAGATACGCAGTATTTT. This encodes CSIGQRTDTQYF.

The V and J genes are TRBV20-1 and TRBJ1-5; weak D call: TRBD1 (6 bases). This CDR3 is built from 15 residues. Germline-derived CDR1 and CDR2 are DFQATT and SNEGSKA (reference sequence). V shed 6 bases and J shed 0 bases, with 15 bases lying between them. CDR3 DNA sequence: TGCAGTGCCTCAGGGGTTTCCTATAGCAATCAGCCCCAGCATTTT. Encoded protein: CSASGVSYSNQPQHF.

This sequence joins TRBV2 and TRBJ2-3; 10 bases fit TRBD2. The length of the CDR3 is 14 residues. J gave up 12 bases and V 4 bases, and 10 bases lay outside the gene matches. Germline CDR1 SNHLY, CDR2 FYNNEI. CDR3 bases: TGTGCCAGCAGTGTAGTAACAGCGGGAGGGCTCCAGTATTTT. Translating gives CASSVVTAGGLQYF. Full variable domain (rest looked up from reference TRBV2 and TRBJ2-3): EPEVTQTPSHQVTQMGQEVILRCVPISNHLYFYWYRQILGQKVEFLVSFYNNEISEKSEIFDDQFSVERPDGSNFTLKIRSTKLEDSAMYFCASSVVTAGGLQYFGPGTRLTVL.